This record looks at one T cell receptor (beta chain) sequence and its context. Its antigen is as yet unknown. The record originates from a study of T cell responses to AZD1222 COVID-19 vaccine. Study outcomes and limitations: Targets within unmutated variant regions were reportedly found for nearly half of spike-specific TCRs. Spike-specific TCR breadth and depth grew following two AZD1222 doses.

Profiling relied on immunoSEQ multiplex PCR, and the TCRdb table lists in-frame clones only, not all of them. Here the sample spans 200,000 or so clones, about 94% being singletons. Germline CDR1 SGDLS, CDR2 YYNGEE. Trimming cost V 0 bases and J 10 bases, with 8 bases left between them. This CDR3 spans 12 amino acids. This sequence originates from an adult in good health. Sequenced here: peripheral blood, sampled on day 0 of AZD1222 vaccination. This chain joins TRBV9 and TRBJ2-1; no reliable D call. The CDR3 DNA follows: TGTGCCAGCAGCGTAGAGGAAAAAGAGCAGTTCTTC. Translating gives CASSVEEKEQFF.